This is a list of T cell receptor beta chains from one sample in a study of T cell responses to AZD1222 COVID-19 vaccine. The method was immunoSEQ multiplex PCR; TCRdb's version includes in-frame clones alone and lacks a portion of them. Among some 170,000 clones listed, about 87% were seen once. The sample consisted of peripheral blood, taken 28 days after the second dose of the MenACWY control vaccine. All receptors derive from an adult who received the MenACWY meningococcal vaccine as a control. Each CDR3 is given with its conserved first and last residue. A D gene is named only where the DNA matches it firmly. Not every row has a clone size; where given, it reads once, few, many or a size class.

cdr3_nt,cdr3_aa,d_call,v_call,j_call,clone_size
TGTGCCAGCGGACCGACAGGAAATTCACCCCTCCACTTT,CASGPTGNSPLHF,.,TRBV12-3/TRBV12-4,TRBJ1-6,.
TGTGCCAGCAGCTTAGACTCAGGTGGAAACACCATATATTTT,CASSLDSGGNTIYF,.,TRBV7-2,TRBJ1-3,.
TGTGCCAGCAGTTTTTTAGTGGGCAGAAGCTCTGGAAACACCATATATTTT,CASSFLVGRSSGNTIYF,.,TRBV28,TRBJ1-3,.
TGTGCCAGCAGCCGTCGCCGGGACAACAATGAGCAGTTCTTC,CASSRRRDNNEQFF,.,TRBV5-4,TRBJ2-1,.
TGTGCCAGCAGCCCCGGACAGGGGGCCGGAGAGACCCAGTACTTC,CASSPGQGAGETQYF,TRBD1,TRBV11-3,TRBJ2-5,.
TGTGCCAGCAGCCAAGTGTCCTCTGGAAACACCATATATTTT,CASSQVSSGNTIYF,.,TRBV3-1/TRBV3-2,TRBJ1-3,.
TGTGCCAGCAGTGGGGAAGTGGTTTACCTTTCACCCCTCCACTTT,CASSGEVVYLSPLHF,.,TRBV2,TRBJ1-6,.
TGTGCCAGCATTCCTTCCCGGGGGCTCACCGGGGAGCTGTTTTTT,CASIPSRGLTGELFF,.,TRBV28,TRBJ2-2,.
TGCGCCAGCAGCCAGGATCGACTAGCGCACACAGATACGCAGTATTTT,CASSQDRLAHTDTQYF,TRBD2,TRBV4-3,TRBJ2-3,.
TGTGCCACCCTTGACGGACAAGGTTTCTCTGGAAACACCATATATTTT,CATLDGQGFSGNTIYF,.,TRBV19,TRBJ1-3,once
TGTGCCAGCAGCCCGAGCGGACAGGCGAATCAGCCCCAGCATTTT,CASSPSGQANQPQHF,TRBD1,TRBV7-9,TRBJ1-5,.
TGCAGTCAAACCCCGGAGACCCAGTACTTC,CSQTPETQYF,.,TRBV20-1,TRBJ2-5,.
TGTGCCAGCAGCTTCCGGGAGGCGGGGGAGACCCAGTACTTC,CASSFREAGETQYF,TRBD2,TRBV7-2,TRBJ2-5,.
TGCGCCAGCAAGGCGACAGCCCTTCTCACTAACTATGGCTACACCTTC,CASKATALLTNYGYTF,.,TRBV10-2,TRBJ1-2,.
TGTGCCAGCAGCCAAAGCGGGGGCGAGGAGACCCAGTACTTC,CASSQSGGEETQYF,TRBD2,TRBV3-1/TRBV3-2,TRBJ2-5,.
TGTGCCAGCAGCCAACCCCGAGGACTAGCGGGAGATGAGACCCAGTACTTC,CASSQPRGLAGDETQYF,TRBD2,TRBV3-1/TRBV3-2,TRBJ2-5,.
TGTGCCAGCAGTGTGAGGGGGGCGCGAACTGAAGCTTTCTTT,CASSVRGARTEAFF,.,TRBV2,TRBJ1-1,.
TGCGCCAGCAGCTTGGACAGGGTCGCTGAAGCTTTCTTT,CASSLDRVAEAFF,.,TRBV5-1,TRBJ1-1,.
TGTGCCAGCAGCTTTGGGACAGAAAACCGCTATGGCTACACCTTC,CASSFGTENRYGYTF,TRBD1,TRBV11-2,TRBJ1-2,.
TGTGCCAGCATGAAGGGGAACTACGAGCAGTACTTC,CASMKGNYEQYF,.,TRBV27,TRBJ2-7,few
TGTGCTAGTGGCCCAACAGAGTACGAGCAGTACTTC,CASGPTEYEQYF,.,TRBV12-5,TRBJ2-7,.
TGTGCCAGTAGTATATCTGTAACAGCGGCTTTCTTT,CASSISVTAAFF,.,TRBV19,TRBJ1-1,.
TGTGCCAGCAGCTTCTCCGGGGCCTATGGCTACACCTTC,CASSFSGAYGYTF,.,TRBV7-9,TRBJ1-2,.
TGTGCCAGCAGTTACTCGAAACTTCAGCAGGTCCGGGGCACCGGGGAGCTGTTTTTT,CASSYSKLQQVRGTGELFF,.,TRBV6-2/TRBV6-3,TRBJ2-2,.
TGTGCCAGCAGTGCTACAGGGGAGGCGCAGCCCCAGCATTTT,CASSATGEAQPQHF,TRBD1,TRBV25-1,TRBJ1-5,few
TGTGCCAGCCACAGGTCCCCCTATAATTCACCCCTCCACTTT,CASHRSPYNSPLHF,.,TRBV28,TRBJ1-6,.
TGTGCCAGCAGCTTGGGGCCTAGCGGACTTTACGAGCAGTACTTC,CASSLGPSGLYEQYF,TRBD2,TRBV2,TRBJ2-7,.
TGTGCCAGCAGCTACAGGGTTGAGTATGGCTACACCTTC,CASSYRVEYGYTF,.,TRBV5-4,TRBJ1-2,.
TGTGCCAGCAGTTACTTTCGACAGTGGAATGAAAAACTGTTTTTT,CASSYFRQWNEKLFF,.,TRBV6-6,TRBJ1-4,.
TGTGCCAGCAGCCACCGGTCAGGGTTTGTCTACGAGCAGTACTTC,CASSHRSGFVYEQYF,.,TRBV7-9,TRBJ2-7,.
TGTGCCACCAGTGCGTCGGGAGATACGCAGTATTTT,CATSASGDTQYF,.,TRBV24-1,TRBJ2-3,.
TGTGCCAGCAGCCAACACCCGCGAAACATTCAGTACTTC,CASSQHPRNIQYF,.,TRBV3-1/TRBV3-2,TRBJ2-4,.
TGCGCCAGCAGTCCGGACAGGGAGGTAACTGAAGCTTTCTTT,CASSPDREVTEAFF,TRBD1,TRBV10-1,TRBJ1-1,.
TGTGCCAGCAGCTTTCCGTCAGGCGGAATGAACACTGAAGCTTTCTTT,CASSFPSGGMNTEAFF,.,TRBV7-9,TRBJ1-1,.
TGTGCCAGCAGCCAACCTTCACTAGGTGCCGGGGAGCTGTTTTTT,CASSQPSLGAGELFF,.,TRBV11-2,TRBJ2-2,.
TGCAGTGCCCAAACTTACGAGCAGTACTTC,CSAQTYEQYF,.,TRBV20-1,TRBJ2-7,.
TGTGCCACCAGCAGAGTGGGGGGCACTGAAGCTTTCTTT,CATSRVGGTEAFF,.,TRBV15,TRBJ1-1,.
TGTGCCAGCAGCCGGAGGGTCCCCGGGGAGCTGTTTTTT,CASSRRVPGELFF,.,TRBV11-3,TRBJ2-2,.
TGTGCCATCAGTGCCCCGACAGGGACCTACGAGCAGTACTTC,CAISAPTGTYEQYF,TRBD1,TRBV10-3,TRBJ2-7,.
TGTGCCAGCAGGAAACCCGGGACAGGGTTCACCTACGAGCAGTACTTC,CASRKPGTGFTYEQYF,TRBD1,TRBV27,TRBJ2-7,.